There are a few counts of the clone carrying this TCR beta chain. Its matching antigen is unknown. The sample belongs to a study of response to subunit inactivated influenza vaccine. Findings of the study overall: The authors offered the suggestion that each seasonal influenza vaccination recruits few new T cells.

TCRdb used MiXCR to reprocess the RT-PCR reads, holding one entry per CDR3 protein. Here the sample spans 500,000 to 600,000 distinct CDR3 sequences, under 15% being singletons. The sequence was obtained from a man over 45 who received an inactivated influenza vaccine. The material sequenced was PBMCs from blood, taken more than 35 days after vaccination.

The CDR3 reads CASSEPGPRNEQYF. CDR3 sequence (DNA): TGTGCCAGCAGTGAACCGGGACCCAGAAACGAGCAGTACTTC. The chain joins TRBV12-3 or TRBV12-4 to TRBJ2-7; D possibly uses TRBD1 or TRBD2 (5 bases each). The V gene lost 5 bases and the J gene lost 5 bases, with 16 bases spanning the gap. CDR3 length equals 14 residues.